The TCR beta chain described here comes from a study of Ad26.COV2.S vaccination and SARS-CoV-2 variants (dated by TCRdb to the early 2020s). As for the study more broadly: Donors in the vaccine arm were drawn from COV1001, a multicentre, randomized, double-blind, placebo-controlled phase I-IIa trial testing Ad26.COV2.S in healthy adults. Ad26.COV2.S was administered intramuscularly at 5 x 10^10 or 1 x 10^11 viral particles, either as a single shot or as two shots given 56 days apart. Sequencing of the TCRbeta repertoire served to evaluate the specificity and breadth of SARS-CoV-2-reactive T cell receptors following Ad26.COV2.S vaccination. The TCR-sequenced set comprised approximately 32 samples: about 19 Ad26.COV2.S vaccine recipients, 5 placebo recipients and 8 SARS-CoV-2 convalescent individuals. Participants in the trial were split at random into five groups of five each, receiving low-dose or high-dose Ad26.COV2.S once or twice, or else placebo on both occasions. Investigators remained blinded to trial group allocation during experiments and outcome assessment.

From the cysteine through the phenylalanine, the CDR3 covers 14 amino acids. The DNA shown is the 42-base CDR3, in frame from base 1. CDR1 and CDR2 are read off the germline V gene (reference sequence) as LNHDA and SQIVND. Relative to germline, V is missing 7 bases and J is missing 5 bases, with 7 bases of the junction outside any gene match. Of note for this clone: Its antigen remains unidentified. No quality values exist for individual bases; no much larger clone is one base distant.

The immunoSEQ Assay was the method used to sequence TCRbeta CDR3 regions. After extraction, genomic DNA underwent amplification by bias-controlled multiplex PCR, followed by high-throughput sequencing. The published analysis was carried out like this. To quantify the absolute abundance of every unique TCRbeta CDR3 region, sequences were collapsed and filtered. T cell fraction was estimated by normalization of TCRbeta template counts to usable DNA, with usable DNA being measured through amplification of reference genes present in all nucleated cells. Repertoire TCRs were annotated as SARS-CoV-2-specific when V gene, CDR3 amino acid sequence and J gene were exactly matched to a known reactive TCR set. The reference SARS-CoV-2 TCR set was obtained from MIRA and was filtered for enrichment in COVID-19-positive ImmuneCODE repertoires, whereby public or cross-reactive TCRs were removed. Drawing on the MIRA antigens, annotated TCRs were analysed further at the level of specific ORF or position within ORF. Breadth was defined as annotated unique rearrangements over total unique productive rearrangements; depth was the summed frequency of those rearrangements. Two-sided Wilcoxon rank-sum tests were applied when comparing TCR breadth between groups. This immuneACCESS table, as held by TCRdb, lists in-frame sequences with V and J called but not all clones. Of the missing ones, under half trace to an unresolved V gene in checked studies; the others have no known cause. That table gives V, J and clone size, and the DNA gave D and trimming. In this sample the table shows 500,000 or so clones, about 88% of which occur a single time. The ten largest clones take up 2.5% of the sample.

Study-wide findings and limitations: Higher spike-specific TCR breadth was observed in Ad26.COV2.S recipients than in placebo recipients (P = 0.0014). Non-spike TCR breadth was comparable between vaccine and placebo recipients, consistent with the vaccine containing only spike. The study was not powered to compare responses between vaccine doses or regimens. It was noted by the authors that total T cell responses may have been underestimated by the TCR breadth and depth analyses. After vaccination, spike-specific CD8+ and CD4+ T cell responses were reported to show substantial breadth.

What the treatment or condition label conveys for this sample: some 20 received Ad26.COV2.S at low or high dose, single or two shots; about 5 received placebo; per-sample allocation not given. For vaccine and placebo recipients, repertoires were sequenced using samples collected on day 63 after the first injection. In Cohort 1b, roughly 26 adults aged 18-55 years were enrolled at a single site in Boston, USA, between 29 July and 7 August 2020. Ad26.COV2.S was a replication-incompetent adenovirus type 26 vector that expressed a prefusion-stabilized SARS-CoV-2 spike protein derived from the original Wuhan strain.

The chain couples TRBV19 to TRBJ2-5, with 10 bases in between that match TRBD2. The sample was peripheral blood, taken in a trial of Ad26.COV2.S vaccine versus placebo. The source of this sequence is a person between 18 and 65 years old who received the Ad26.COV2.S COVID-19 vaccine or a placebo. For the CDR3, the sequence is CASTPSGGRETQYF. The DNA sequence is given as TGTGCCAGTACCCCTAGCGGGGGCCGGGAGACCCAGTACTTC. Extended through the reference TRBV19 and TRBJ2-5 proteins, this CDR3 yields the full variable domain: DGGITQSPKYLFRKEGQNVTLSCEQNLNHDAMYWYRQDPGQGLRLIYYSQIVNDFQKGDIAEGYSVSREKKESFPLTVTSAQKNPTAFYLCASTPSGGRETQYFGPGTRLLVL.